The rows below give T cell receptor beta chains drawn from one sample of a study of T cell repertoires in cytomegalovirus infection. Antigens of these TCRs are unknown. TCRdb reprocessed the reads with MiXCR, giving one entry per CDR3 protein. The sample holds roughly 860,000 distinct CDR3 sequences, 30% to 35% seen once. Sequenced here: cultured CD8+ T cells from PBMCs, sampled from culture after CMV antigen stimulation. These receptors were taken from a human donor in good health (CMV status not recorded). Some clones in this sample may be carry-over from other donors' samples. Both conserved end residues are part of each CDR3. D genes are given only for firm matches. The size entry is marked missing in some rows and otherwise reads once, few, many or a size class.

CDR3 protein: CASSLLGWGYGYTF
CDR3 DNA: TGTGCCAGCAGCTTACTGGGGTGGGGCTATGGCTACACCTTC
clone size: NA
D gene: NA
V gene: TRBV7-9
J gene: TRBJ1-2

CDR3 protein: CASSLERGYTRDVDEKLFF
CDR3 DNA: TGTGCCAGCAGCTTAGAGCGGGGGTACACAAGGGATGTGGATGAAAAACTGTTTTTT
clone size: few
D gene: NA
V gene: TRBV11-3
J gene: TRBJ1-4

CDR3 protein: CASSYSTGVGPNTGELFF
CDR3 DNA: TGTGCCAGCAGTTACTCGACCGGGGTCGGTCCGAACACCGGGGAGCTGTTTTTT
clone size: NA
D gene: NA
V gene: TRBV6-8
J gene: TRBJ2-2

CDR3 protein: CACSYQAGGGDTQYF
CDR3 DNA: TGTGCCTGCAGTTACCAGGCGGGGGGAGGGGATACGCAGTATTTT
clone size: NA
D gene: TRBD2
V gene: TRBV6-6
J gene: TRBJ2-3

CDR3 protein: CSVEQGEPGKLFF
CDR3 DNA: TGCAGCGTTGAACAGGGAGAACCCGGAAAACTGTTTTTT
clone size: once
D gene: NA
V gene: TRBV29-1
J gene: TRBJ1-4

CDR3 protein: CASSPSGGEITDTQYF
CDR3 DNA: TGTGCCAGCAGTCCTAGCGGGGGGGAAATCACAGATACGCAGTATTTT
clone size: once
D gene: TRBD2
V gene: TRBV27
J gene: TRBJ2-3

CDR3 protein: CASSVDRENYGYTF
CDR3 DNA: TGTGCCAGCAGCGTGGACAGGGAAAACTATGGCTACACCTTC
clone size: NA
D gene: TRBD1
V gene: TRBV5-3
J gene: TRBJ1-2

CDR3 protein: CASRHQGNNYTF
CDR3 DNA: TGTGCCAGCAGACATCAGGGAAATAACTACACCTTC
clone size: NA
D gene: NA
V gene: TRBV9
J gene: TRBJ1-2

CDR3 protein: CATSRDRGSGNTIYF
CDR3 DNA: TGTGCCACCAGCAGGGACAGGGGCTCTGGAAACACCATATATTTT
clone size: NA
D gene: TRBD1
V gene: TRBV15
J gene: TRBJ1-3

CDR3 protein: CSARVLAGPYEQHF
CDR3 DNA: TGCAGTGCTAGAGTACTAGCGGGGCCCTACGAGCAGCACTTC
clone size: NA
D gene: TRBD2
V gene: TRBV20-1
J gene: TRBJ2-7

CDR3 protein: CASSFVEGLARGTEAFF
CDR3 DNA: TGTGCCAGCAGCTTTGTTGAGGGCCTAGCAAGGGGCACTGAAGCTTTCTTT
clone size: few
D gene: NA
V gene: TRBV7-3
J gene: TRBJ1-1

CDR3 protein: CASSLSGPLANYGYTF
CDR3 DNA: TGTGCCAGCAGTTTATCTGGACCGTTAGCTAACTATGGCTACACCTTC
clone size: NA
D gene: NA
V gene: TRBV27
J gene: TRBJ1-2

CDR3 protein: CVSSSFGRLAGGEYEQYF
CDR3 DNA: TGTGTCAGCAGCTCCTTCGGGAGGCTAGCGGGGGGCGAATACGAGCAGTACTTC
clone size: NA
D gene: TRBD2
V gene: TRBV7-9
J gene: TRBJ2-7

CDR3 protein: CASSQVLGAGEKLFF
CDR3 DNA: TGCGCCAGCAGCCAAGTGCTGGGGGCTGGTGAAAAACTGTTTTTT
clone size: NA
D gene: NA
V gene: TRBV4-3
J gene: TRBJ1-4

CDR3 protein: CASSQVGAPLDEQFF
CDR3 DNA: TGCGCCAGCAGCCAAGTAGGGGCGCCCCTTGATGAGCAGTTCTTC
clone size: few
D gene: NA
V gene: TRBV4-3
J gene: TRBJ2-1

CDR3 protein: CASSLNNGYTF
CDR3 DNA: TGTGCCAGCAGCCTTAATAATGGCTACACCTTC
clone size: many
D gene: NA
V gene: TRBV7-9
J gene: TRBJ1-2

CDR3 protein: CASSQENHIIRVTGELFF
CDR3 DNA: TGCGCCAGCAGCCAAGAGAACCACATCATAAGGGTCACCGGGGAGCTGTTTTTT
clone size: few
D gene: NA
V gene: TRBV4-1
J gene: TRBJ2-2